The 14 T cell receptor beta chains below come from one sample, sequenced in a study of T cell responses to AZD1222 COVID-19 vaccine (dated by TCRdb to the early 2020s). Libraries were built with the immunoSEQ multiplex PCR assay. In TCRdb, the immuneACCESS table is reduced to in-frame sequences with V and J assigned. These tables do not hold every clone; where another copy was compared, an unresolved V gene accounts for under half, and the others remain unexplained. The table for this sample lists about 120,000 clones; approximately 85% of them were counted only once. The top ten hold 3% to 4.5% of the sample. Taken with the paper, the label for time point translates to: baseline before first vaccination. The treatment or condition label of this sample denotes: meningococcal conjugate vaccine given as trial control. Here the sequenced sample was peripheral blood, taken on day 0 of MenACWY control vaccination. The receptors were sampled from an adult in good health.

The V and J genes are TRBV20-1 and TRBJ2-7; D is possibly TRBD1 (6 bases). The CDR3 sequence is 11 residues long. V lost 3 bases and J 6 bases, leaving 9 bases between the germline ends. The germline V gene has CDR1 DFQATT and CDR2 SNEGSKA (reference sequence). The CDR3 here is CSASRGIEQYF. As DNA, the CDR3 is TGCAGTGCTAGTAGGGGGATCGAGCAGTACTTC.

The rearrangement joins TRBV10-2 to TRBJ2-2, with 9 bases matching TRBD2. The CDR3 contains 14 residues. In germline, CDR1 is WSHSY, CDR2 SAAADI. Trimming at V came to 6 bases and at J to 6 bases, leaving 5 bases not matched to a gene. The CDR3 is CASRSGGSPGELFF. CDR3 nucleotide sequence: TGCGCCAGCAGAAGCGGGGGGTCCCCCGGGGAGCTGTTTTTT.

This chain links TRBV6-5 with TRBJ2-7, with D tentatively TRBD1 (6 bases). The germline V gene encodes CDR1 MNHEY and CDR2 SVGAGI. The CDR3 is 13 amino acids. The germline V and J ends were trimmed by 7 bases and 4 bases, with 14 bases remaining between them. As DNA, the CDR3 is TGTGCCAGCAATAACAGGGTCCCGTACGAGCAGTACTTC. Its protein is CASNNRVPYEQYF.

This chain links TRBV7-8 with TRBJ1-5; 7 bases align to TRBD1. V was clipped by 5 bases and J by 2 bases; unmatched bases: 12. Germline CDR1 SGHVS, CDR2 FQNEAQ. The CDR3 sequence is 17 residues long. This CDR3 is CASSPPPTGSGNQPQHF. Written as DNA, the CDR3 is TGTGCCAGCAGCCCCCCCCCGACAGGGTCGGGCAATCAGCCCCAGCATTTT.

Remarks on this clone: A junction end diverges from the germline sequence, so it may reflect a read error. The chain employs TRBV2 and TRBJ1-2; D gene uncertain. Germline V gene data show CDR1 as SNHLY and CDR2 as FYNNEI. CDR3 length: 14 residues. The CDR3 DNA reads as TGTGCCAGCGGTGACACCCGATTTAACTATGGCTACACCTTC. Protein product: CASGDTRFNYGYTF. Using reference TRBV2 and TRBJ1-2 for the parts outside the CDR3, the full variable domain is EPEVTQTPSHQVTQMGQEVILRCVPISNHLYFYWYRQILGQKVEFLVSFYNNEISEKSEIFDDQFSVERPDGSNFTLKIRSTKLEDSAMYFCASGDTRFNYGYTFGSGTRLTVV.

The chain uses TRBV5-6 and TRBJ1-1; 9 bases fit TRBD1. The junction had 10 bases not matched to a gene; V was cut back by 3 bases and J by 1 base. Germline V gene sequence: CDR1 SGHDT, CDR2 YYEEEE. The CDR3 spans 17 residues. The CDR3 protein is CASSSWTGAIGNTEAFF. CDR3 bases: TGTGCCAGCAGCTCATGGACAGGGGCCATCGGGAACACTGAAGCTTTCTTT.

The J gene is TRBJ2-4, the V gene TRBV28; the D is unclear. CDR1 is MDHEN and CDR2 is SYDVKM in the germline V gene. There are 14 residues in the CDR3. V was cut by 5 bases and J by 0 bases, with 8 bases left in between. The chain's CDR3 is CASSRSVAKNIQYF. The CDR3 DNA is TGTGCCAGCAGTCGGAGCGTAGCCAAAAACATTCAGTACTTC.

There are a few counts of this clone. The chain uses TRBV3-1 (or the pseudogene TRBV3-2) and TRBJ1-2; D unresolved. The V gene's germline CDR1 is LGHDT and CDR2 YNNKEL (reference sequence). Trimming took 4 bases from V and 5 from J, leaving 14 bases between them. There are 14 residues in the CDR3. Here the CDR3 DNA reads TGTGCCAGCAGCCGAAGAGAACAGCAGTATGGCTACACCTTC. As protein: CASSRREQQYGYTF.

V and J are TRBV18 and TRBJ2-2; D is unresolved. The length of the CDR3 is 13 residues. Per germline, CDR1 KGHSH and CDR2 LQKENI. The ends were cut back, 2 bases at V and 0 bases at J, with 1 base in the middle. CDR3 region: CASSPSNTGELFF. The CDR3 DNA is TGTGCCAGCTCACCATCGAACACCGGGGAGCTGTTTTTT.

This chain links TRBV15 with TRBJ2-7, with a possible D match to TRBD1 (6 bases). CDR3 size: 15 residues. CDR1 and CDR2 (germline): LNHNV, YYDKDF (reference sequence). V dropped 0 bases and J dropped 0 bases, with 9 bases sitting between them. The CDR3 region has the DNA TGTGCCACCAGCAGAGATTGGGACATCTCCTACGAGCAGTACTTC. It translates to CATSRDWDISYEQYF.

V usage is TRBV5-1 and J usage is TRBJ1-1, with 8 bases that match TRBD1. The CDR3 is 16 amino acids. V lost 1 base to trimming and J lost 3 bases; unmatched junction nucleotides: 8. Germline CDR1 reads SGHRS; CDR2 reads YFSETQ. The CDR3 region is CASSLRAGGWDTEAFF. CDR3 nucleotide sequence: TGCGCCAGCAGCTTGCGGGCAGGGGGCTGGGACACTGAAGCTTTCTTT.

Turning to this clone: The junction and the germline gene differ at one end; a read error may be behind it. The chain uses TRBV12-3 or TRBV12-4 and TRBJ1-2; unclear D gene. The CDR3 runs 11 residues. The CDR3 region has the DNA TGTGCCAGTAGTTCCGGTTATGGCTACACCTTC. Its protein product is CASSSGYGYTF.

The CDR3 is CASSLGRRPYGYTF. The CDR3 coding sequence is TGTGCCAGCAGTTTAGGACGGCGACCCTATGGCTACACCTTC. V is TRBV28 and J is TRBJ1-2; unclear D gene. With 2 bases removed from V and 4 bases from J, the gap between germline ends came to 11 bases. This CDR3 is built from 14 residues. Germline CDR1 is MDHEN and CDR2 is SYDVKM.

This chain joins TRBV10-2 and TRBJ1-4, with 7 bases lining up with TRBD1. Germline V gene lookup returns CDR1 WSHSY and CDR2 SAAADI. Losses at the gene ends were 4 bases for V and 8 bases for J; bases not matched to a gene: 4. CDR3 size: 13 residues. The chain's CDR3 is CASSVPGQEKLFF. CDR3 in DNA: TGCGCCAGCAGTGTCCCGGGACAGGAAAAACTGTTTTTT.